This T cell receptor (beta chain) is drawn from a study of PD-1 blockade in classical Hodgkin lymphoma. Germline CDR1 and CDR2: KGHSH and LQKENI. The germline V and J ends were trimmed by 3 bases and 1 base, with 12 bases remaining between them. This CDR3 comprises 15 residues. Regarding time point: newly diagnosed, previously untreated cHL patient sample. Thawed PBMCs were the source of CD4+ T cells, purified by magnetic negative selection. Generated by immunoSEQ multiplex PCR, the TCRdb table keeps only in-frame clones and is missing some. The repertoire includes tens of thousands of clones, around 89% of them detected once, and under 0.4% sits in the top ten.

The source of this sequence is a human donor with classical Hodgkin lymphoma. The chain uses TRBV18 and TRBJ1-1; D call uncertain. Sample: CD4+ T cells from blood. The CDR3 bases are TGTGCCAGCTCACCCGTCCCTGAAACGAACACTGAAGCTTTCTTT. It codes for CASSPVPETNTEAFF. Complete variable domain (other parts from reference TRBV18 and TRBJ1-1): NAGVMQNPRHLVRRRGQEARLRCSPMKGHSHVYWYRQLPEEGLKFMVYLQKENIIDESGMPKERFSAEFPKEGPSILRIQQVVRGDSAAYFCASSPVPETNTEAFFGQGTRLTVV.